This T cell receptor beta chain was profiled in a study of beta chain features in type 1 diabetes. Notes on the study in general: Shorter TCRB CDR3s, moderately but significantly so, were found in Type 1 diabetes patients in all four CD4+ subsets.

With regard to this clone: Its target is unknown.

The germline V gene has CDR1 SGHTA and CDR2 FQGNSA. V was trimmed by 1 base and J by 5 bases, leaving 12 bases between them. The CDR3 extends over 15 amino acids. The entirety of the isolated RNA underwent reverse transcription, so expressed TCRB transcripts were sequenced. Sequencing was performed with immunoSEQ multiplex PCR; in TCRdb, only in-frame clones are kept and a portion is missing. In the table there are 600,000 to 750,000 clones, around 11% of which are singletons. The TCR was taken from a young man with type 1 diabetes. The chain uses TRBV7-2 and TRBJ2-1, with D tentatively TRBD1 or TRBD2 (6 bases each). Sequenced material: naive CD4+ T cells from blood. CDR3 sequence (DNA): TGTGCCAGCAGCTTAGTGGGGGGCCTTGACAATGAGCAGTTCTTC. Protein sequence: CASSLVGGLDNEQFF.